This passage covers 8 T cell receptor beta chains from one sample sequenced in a study of blood T cell repertoires in COVID-19. Assay used: immunoSEQ multiplex PCR; TCRdb lists only in-frame clones, some missing. The sample lists about 280,000 clones; approximately 85% were seen once. Sample: peripheral blood. The source is a man aged 50-60 years with active or convalescent COVID-19.

The gene calls are TRBV30 and TRBJ2-2, with 7 bases aligning to TRBD2. Germline trimming cut 1 base from V and 1 base from J; bases unmatched to any gene: 6. The CDR3 is 16 residues long. The V gene's germline CDR1 is GTSNPN and CDR2 SVGIG (reference sequence). As DNA, the CDR3 is TGTGCCTGGAGTGGTTCTAGCGGAATGAACACCGGGGAGCTGTTTTTT. It specifies CAWSGSSGMNTGELFF.

The CDR3 loop reads CASVGPATGYGYTF. In DNA, the CDR3 is TGTGCCAGCGTGGGCCCCGCCACAGGCTATGGCTACACCTTC. This chain uses TRBV6-5 with TRBJ1-2; D possibly corresponds to TRBD1 (5 bases). CDR3 size: 14 residues. Germline CDR1 and CDR2: MNHEY and SVGAGI. The V gene lost 8 bases and the J gene lost 4 bases, with 17 bases spanning the gap.

V gene TRBV2 combines with J gene TRBJ2-1, with 14 nucleotides matching TRBD2. The CDR3 has 16 residues. J gave up 8 bases and V 7 bases, and 10 bases lay outside the gene matches. CDR1 is SNHLY, CDR2 FYNNEI, per germline. The CDR3 coding sequence is TGTGCCAGCAAGAGGGGGGGGACTAGCGGGAGCCATGAGCAGTTCTTC. Amino acids: CASKRGGTSGSHEQFF.

This chain connects TRBV12-3 or TRBV12-4 to TRBJ1-1; D remains ambiguous. There are 13 residues in the CDR3. Trimming shortened V by 8 bases and J by 3 bases, and 13 bases separated the two germline ends. The chain's CDR3 is CASATDIYTEAFF. The CDR3 DNA reads TGTGCCAGCGCCACCGACATATACACTGAAGCTTTCTTT.

This chain uses TRBV5-1 with TRBJ1-1; D is unresolved. CDR1 SGHRS and CDR2 YFSETQ come from the germline V gene. This CDR3 has 16 amino acids. Trimming left V 0 bases short and J 5 bases short, with 17 bases between. The CDR3 DNA follows: TGCGCCAGCAGCTTGGCTGTGACATATCCATCAACTGAAGCTTTCTTT. Amino acid sequence: CASSLAVTYPSTEAFF.

This chain connects TRBV2 to TRBJ1-1; TRBD1 matches at 7 bases. The CDR3 is made up of 14 amino acids. J was trimmed by 0 bases and V by 7 bases; bases with no gene match: 5. Germline assignment: CDR1 SNHLY and CDR2 FYNNEI. In nucleotides, the CDR3 is TGTGCCAGCAAAGGGACAGCCGTGAACACTGAAGCTTTCTTT. Translating it yields CASKGTAVNTEAFF.

The chain recombines TRBV5-1 with TRBJ1-1; 8 bases fit TRBD1. Trimming at V came to 4 bases and at J to 4 bases, leaving 6 bases not matched to a gene. The CDR3 runs to 14 residues. The V gene's germline CDR1 is SGHRS and CDR2 YFSETQ. DNA for the CDR3: TGCGCCAGCAGCACGGGACAGGTCACCACTGAAGCTTTCTTT. This gives the protein CASSTGQVTTEAFF.

CDR3 DNA sequence: TGTGCCAGTAGCTCTACGCCTATTCCAGGTTCCCAGTACTTC. As protein: CASSSTPIPGSQYF. V and J are TRBV19 and TRBJ2-5, with D unresolved. In germline, CDR1 is LNHDA, CDR2 SQIVND (reference sequence). Trimming removed 6 bases from V and 9 bases from J, with 20 bases in between. The CDR3 contains 14 residues.